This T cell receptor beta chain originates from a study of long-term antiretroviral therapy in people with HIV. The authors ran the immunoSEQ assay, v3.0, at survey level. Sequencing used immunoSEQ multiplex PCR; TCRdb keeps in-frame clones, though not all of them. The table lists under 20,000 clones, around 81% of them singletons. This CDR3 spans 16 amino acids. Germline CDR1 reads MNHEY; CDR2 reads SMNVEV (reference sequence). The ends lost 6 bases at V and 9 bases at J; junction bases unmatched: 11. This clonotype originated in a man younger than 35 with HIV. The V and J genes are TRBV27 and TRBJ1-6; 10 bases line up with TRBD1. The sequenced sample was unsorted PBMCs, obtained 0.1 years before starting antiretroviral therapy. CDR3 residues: CASSFSVGTGVSPLHF. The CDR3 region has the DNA TGTGCCAGCAGCTTCAGTGTGGGGACAGGGGTTTCACCCCTCCACTTT.